Listed below are T cell receptor beta chains from one sample, sequenced in a study of T-cell reconstitution after alpha-beta-depleted transplantation in children. TCRdb reanalysed the PCR reads using MiXCR and keeps one entry per CDR3 protein. The sample has about 110,000 distinct CDR3 sequences, almost 6.5% seen once. Source: PBMCs, mostly from graft donor cells, taken 360 days after TCRalphabeta/CD19-depleted stem cell transplant. All receptors come from a male patient aged 2-15 years who had a stem cell transplant for acute lymphoblastic leukemia, so the T cells may come from the graft donor. Each CDR3 is given with its conserved first and last residue. The D gene is left open where the match is weak. A row's size may be missing; if present it is once, few, many or a size class.

>TRBJ2-5|TRBV10-3|TRBD2|many|14
TGTGCCATCAGTGAGTCCGGGACTAGCACGGCCCAGTACTTC
CAISESGTSTAQYF
>TRBJ2-7|TRBV7-8|NA|few|12
TGTGCCAGCAGCACTCCCCCGTACGAGCAGTACTTC
CASSTPPYEQYF
>TRBJ2-4|TRBV20-1|NA|NA|15
TGCAGTGCTCTAACCGCACAGGGTGCCAAAAACATTCAGTACTTC
CSALTAQGAKNIQYF
>TRBJ1-1|TRBV7-9|NA|many|14
TGTGCCAGCAGTCCGGCGGGGGTGAACACTGAAGCTTTCTTT
CASSPAGVNTEAFF
>TRBJ2-3|TRBV9|NA|many|9
TGTGCCAGCGGGGATACGCAGTATTTT
CASGDTQYF
>TRBJ2-7|TRBV27|NA|NA|15
TGTGCCAGCAGTTTATTCGGGAGTGGATCCTACGAGCAGTACTTC
CASSLFGSGSYEQYF
>TRBJ2-7|TRBV7-2|NA|NA|15
TGTGCCAGCAGCTTAGGAGGCCACCACTCCTACGAGCAGTACTTC
CASSLGGHHSYEQYF
>TRBJ2-3|TRBV11-2|NA|NA|16
TGTGCCAGCAGCTTATTTAGCCCCTCCAGCACAGATACGCAGTATTTT
CASSLFSPSSTDTQYF
>TRBJ2-3|TRBV4-2|NA|many|13
TGTGCCAGCAGCCAAGAAGGCCCAGATACGCAGTATTTT
CASSQEGPDTQYF
>TRBJ2-5|TRBV7-2|NA|many|14
TGTGCCAGCAGCTTTGGGGGAATAGGAGAGACCCAGTACTTC
CASSFGGIGETQYF
>TRBJ2-7|TRBV3-1|NA|many|13
TGTGCCAGCAGCCAGCATACTTACCGGGAGCAGTACTTC
CASSQHTYREQYF
>TRBJ2-2|TRBV5-1|NA|many|11
TGTGCCAGCAGTTACACCGGGGAGCTGTTTTTT
CASSYTGELFF
>TRBJ2-6|TRBV4-2|TRBD1|NA|14
TGTGCCAGCAGCGACAGGGGTGGGGCCAACGTCCTGACTTTC
CASSDRGGANVLTF
>TRBJ2-7|TRBV7-9|NA|NA|15
TGTGCCAGCAGCTCGCCGACTAGGCCCCCCGGGGAGCAGTACTTC
CASSSPTRPPGEQYF
>TRBJ2-4|TRBV7-9|NA|few|16
TGTGCCAGCAGCTTACAAAATAGGGCGGCCAAAAACATTCAGTACTTC
CASSLQNRAAKNIQYF
>TRBJ2-1|TRBV7-7|NA|few|12
TGTGCTAGCAGTTCGGGTTGGGGTGAGCAGTTCTTC
CASSSGWGEQFF
>TRBJ1-1|TRBV3-1|TRBD1|many|14
TGTGCCAGCATAGGTGGGACAGGGAACACTGAAGCTTTCTTT
CASIGGTGNTEAFF
>TRBJ1-2|TRBV12-3/TRBV12-4|NA|NA|15
TGTGCCAGCAGTTTATCAGCTAACTTTAACTATGGCTACACCTTC
CASSLSANFNYGYTF
>TRBJ1-1|TRBV5-1|NA|NA|13
TGCGCCAGCAGACCGGCAGGGAGGCCTGAAGCTTTCTTT
CASRPAGRPEAFF
>TRBJ1-6|TRBV6-2/TRBV6-3|NA|many|11
TGTGCCAGCAGTTCTGGTTCACCCCTCCACTTT
CASSSGSPLHF
>TRBJ2-5|TRBV7-2|TRBD2|many|14
TGTGCCAGCAGCTTGGGACTAGCGCGGGGGACCCAGTACTTC
CASSLGLARGTQYF
>TRBJ2-1|TRBV13|TRBD2|many|16
TGTGCCAGCAGCTTGTCGCCGGGAGGGCTGATCAATGAGCAGTTCTTC
CASSLSPGGLINEQFF
>TRBJ2-3|TRBV12-3/TRBV12-4|NA|many|15
TGTGCCAGCAGTGGGAGGTGGGGGGACACAGATACGCAGTATTTT
CASSGRWGDTDTQYF
>TRBJ2-3|TRBV4-3|TRBD2|NA|19
TGCGCCAGCAGCCAAGAGCCCGGGAGGCGGGGGGGCATCACAGATACGCAGTATTTT
CASSQEPGRRGGITDTQYF
>TRBJ1-1|TRBV27|TRBD1|many|15
TGTGCCAGCAGTTTGGCCGGGACAGGGATAACTGAAGCTTTCTTT
CASSLAGTGITEAFF
>TRBJ2-3|TRBV2|TRBD2|many|15
TGTGCCAGCCTCGGGAGACTAGCGCTGGCAGATACGCAGTATTTT
CASLGRLALADTQYF
>TRBJ1-1|TRBV5-1|NA|NA|15
TGCGCCAGCAGCTTGGGGAGGGCGGGTAACACTGAAGCTTTCTTT
CASSLGRAGNTEAFF
>TRBJ1-3|TRBV5-1|NA|few|15
TGCGCCAGCAGCCCCCCCGCGGCCTCTGGAAACACCATATATTTT
CASSPPAASGNTIYF
>TRBJ2-7|TRBV5-1|NA|many|15
TGCGCCAGCAGCTTGTGGCTACCGAGCTCCTACGAGCAGTACTTC
CASSLWLPSSYEQYF
>TRBJ2-1|TRBV20-1|TRBD2|many|16
TGCAGTGCCCAGCTGAGCGGGAGGCATTCCTACAATGAGCAGTTCTTC
CSAQLSGRHSYNEQFF
>TRBJ2-3|TRBV9|NA|many|16
TGTGCCAGCAGCGTATTTGGAGGCTTTGGCACAGATACGCAGTATTTT
CASSVFGGFGTDTQYF
>TRBJ2-5|TRBV29-1|NA|many|11
TGCAGCGTTGAAGAGACAGAGACCCAGTACTTC
CSVEETETQYF
>TRBJ2-5|TRBV15|TRBD1|NA|13
TGTGCCACCAGCCCGATCAGTCAGGGGGCCCAGTACTTC
CATSPISQGAQYF
>TRBJ2-5|TRBV13|TRBD2|NA|14
TGTGCCAGCAGCTTAGAGGCGGGAGCAGAGACCCAGTACTTC
CASSLEAGAETQYF
>TRBJ2-7|TRBV5-1|TRBD1|few|17
TGCGCCAGCAGCTTGAATCCCTCCGGGACAGGGGGTTACGAGCAGTACTTC
CASSLNPSGTGGYEQYF
>TRBJ2-3|TRBV28|NA|NA|13
TGTGCCGGGGGGGGCGGGAGTACAGATACGCAGTATTTT
CAGGGGSTDTQYF
>TRBJ1-1|TRBV4-3|NA|NA|17
TGCGCCAGCAGCCAAGGGCCGGGATTGGGGCTGAACACTGAAGCTTTCTTT
CASSQGPGLGLNTEAFF
>TRBJ2-5|TRBV6-2/TRBV6-3|TRBD2|NA|18
TGTGCCAGCAGTTTTTGCGGGGGGGCCGGTAGGATCTTGGAGACCCAGTACTTC
CASSFCGGAGRILETQYF
>TRBJ2-2|TRBV20-1|NA|few|15
TGCAGTGCTAGAGGGGGGACCGCCAGGACCGGGGAGCTGTTTTTT
CSARGGTARTGELFF
>TRBJ2-3|TRBV28|NA|many|13
TGTGCCTCTAGGGGTTTTGGCACAGATACGCAGTATTTT
CASRGFGTDTQYF
>TRBJ1-1|TRBV28|NA|NA|16
TGTGCCAGCAGTTTGCGGCAGAACCTCATGAACACTGAAGCTTTCTTT
CASSLRQNLMNTEAFF
>TRBJ2-7|TRBV5-1|TRBD2|many|14
TGCGCCAGCAGCGCCGGACTAGTCGGCTACGAGCAGTACTTC
CASSAGLVGYEQYF
>TRBJ2-1|TRBV4-3|TRBD2|few|15
TGCGCCAGCAGCCAAGATCAGGGAGGGTTCAATGAGCAGTTCTTC
CASSQDQGGFNEQFF
>TRBJ2-7|TRBV7-9|TRBD1|many|15
TGTGCCAGCAGCTTACCGGGACAGCCCCCCTACGAGCAGTACTTC
CASSLPGQPPYEQYF
>TRBJ1-2|TRBV4-3|NA|many|16
TGCGCCAGCAGCCAAGATTGGCGGCTACAGGCCTATGGCTACACCTTC
CASSQDWRLQAYGYTF
>TRBJ2-7|TRBV7-7|NA|many|13
TGTGCTAGCAGCTTAGGGCAGCACTACGAGCAGTACTTC
CASSLGQHYEQYF
>TRBJ2-3|TRBV2|TRBD1|many|16
TGTGCCAGCAGTGAAGAGGCAGGGGGTAGGACAGATACGCAGTATTTT
CASSEEAGGRTDTQYF
>TRBJ2-6|TRBV9|NA|many|17
TGTGCCAGCAGCACGTCCGTAGGTAGTATAGGGGCCAACGTCCTGACTTTC
CASSTSVGSIGANVLTF
>TRBJ2-7|TRBV11-2|NA|many|15
TGTGCCAGCAGCCAAGATAGAGACCCCTCCTACGATAAGTACTTC
CASSQDRDPSYDKYF
>TRBJ2-7|TRBV4-3|TRBD1|many|15
TGCGCCAGCAGCCAAGATTCGGGACAGTCCTACGAGCAGTACTTC
CASSQDSGQSYEQYF
>TRBJ1-5|TRBV11-2|NA|many|14
TGTGCCAGCACGAGAGGAGAGGGCAATCAGCCCCAGCATTTT
CASTRGEGNQPQHF
>TRBJ1-5|TRBV5-1|TRBD1|many|16
TGCGCCAGCAGCTTGGCCGGACAGGGGGCCGGTCAGCCCCAGCATTTT
CASSLAGQGAGQPQHF
>TRBJ2-2|TRBV25-1|NA|NA|12
TGTGCCAGCAGTCTAACAGGGAGGGAGCTGTTTTTT
CASSLTGRELFF
>TRBJ1-1|TRBV9|NA|many|13
TGTGCCAGCAGCGTAAATGTGAACACTGAAGCTTTCTTT
CASSVNVNTEAFF
>TRBJ2-7|TRBV20-1|TRBD2|many|14
TGCAGTGCTAGCACTAGCGGGAAGCCCTACGAGCAGTACTTC
CSASTSGKPYEQYF